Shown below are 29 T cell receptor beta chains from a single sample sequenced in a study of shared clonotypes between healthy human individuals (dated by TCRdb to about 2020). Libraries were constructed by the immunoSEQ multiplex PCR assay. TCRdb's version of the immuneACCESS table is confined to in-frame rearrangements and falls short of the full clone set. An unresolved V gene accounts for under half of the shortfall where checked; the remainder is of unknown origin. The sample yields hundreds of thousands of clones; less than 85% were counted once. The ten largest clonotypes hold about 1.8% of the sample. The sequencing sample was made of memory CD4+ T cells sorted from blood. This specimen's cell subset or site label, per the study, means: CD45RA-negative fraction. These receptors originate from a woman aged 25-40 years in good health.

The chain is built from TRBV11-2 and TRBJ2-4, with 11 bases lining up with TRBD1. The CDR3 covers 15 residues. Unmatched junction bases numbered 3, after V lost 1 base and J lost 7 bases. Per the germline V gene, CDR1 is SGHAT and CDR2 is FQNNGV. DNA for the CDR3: TGTGCCAGCAGCTTAGCGGGACAGGGGGTGAACATTCAGTACTTC. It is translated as CASSLAGQGVNIQYF.

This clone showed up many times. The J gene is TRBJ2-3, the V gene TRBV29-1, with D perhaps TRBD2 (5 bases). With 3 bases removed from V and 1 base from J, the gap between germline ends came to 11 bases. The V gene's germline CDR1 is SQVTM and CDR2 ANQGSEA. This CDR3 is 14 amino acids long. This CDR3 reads CSVDGGHGTDTQYF. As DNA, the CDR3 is TGCAGCGTTGACGGCGGGCACGGCACAGATACGCAGTATTTT.

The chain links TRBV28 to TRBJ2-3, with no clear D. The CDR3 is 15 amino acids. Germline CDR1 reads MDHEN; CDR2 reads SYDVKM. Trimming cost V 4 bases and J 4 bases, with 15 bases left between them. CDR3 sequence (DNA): TGTGCCAGCAGTTCAATCTATCGAACCGCAGATACGCAGTATTTT. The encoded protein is CASSSIYRTADTQYF.

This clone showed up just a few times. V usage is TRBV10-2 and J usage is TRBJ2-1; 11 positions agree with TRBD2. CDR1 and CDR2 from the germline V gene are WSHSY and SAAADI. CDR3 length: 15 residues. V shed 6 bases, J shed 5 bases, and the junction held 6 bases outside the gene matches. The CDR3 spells CASRIAGGLDNEQFF. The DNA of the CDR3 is TGCGCCAGCAGGATAGCGGGAGGGCTGGACAATGAGCAGTTCTTC.

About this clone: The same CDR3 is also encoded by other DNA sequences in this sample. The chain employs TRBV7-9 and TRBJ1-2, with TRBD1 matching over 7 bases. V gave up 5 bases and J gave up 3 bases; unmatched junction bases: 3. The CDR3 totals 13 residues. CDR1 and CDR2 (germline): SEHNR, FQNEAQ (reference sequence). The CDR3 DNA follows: TGTGCCAGCAGCCCGGGGACAGACTATGGCTACACCTTC. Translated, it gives CASSPGTDYGYTF.

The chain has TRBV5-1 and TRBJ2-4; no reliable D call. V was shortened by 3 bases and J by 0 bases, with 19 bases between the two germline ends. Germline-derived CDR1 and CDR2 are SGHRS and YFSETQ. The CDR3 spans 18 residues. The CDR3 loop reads CASSWVAGGILAKNIQYF. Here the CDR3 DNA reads TGCGCCAGCAGCTGGGTTGCAGGTGGGATCTTAGCCAAAAACATTCAGTACTTC.

The CDR3 DNA sequence: TGTGCCAGTAGTATAGCAGTCCAGCCCCAGCATTTT. Translating it yields CASSIAVQPQHF. The V gene is TRBV19, the J gene TRBJ1-5; D unresolved. Trimming left V 1 base short and J 7 bases short, with 5 bases between. This CDR3 has 12 amino acids. Germline CDR1 reads LNHDA; CDR2 reads SQIVND (reference sequence).

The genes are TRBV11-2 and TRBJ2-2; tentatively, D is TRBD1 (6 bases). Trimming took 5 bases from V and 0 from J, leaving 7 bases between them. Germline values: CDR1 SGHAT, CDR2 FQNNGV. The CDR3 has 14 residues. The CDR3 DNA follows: TGTGCCAGCAGCGCAGGGGCGAACACCGGGGAGCTGTTTTTT. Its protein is CASSAGANTGELFF.

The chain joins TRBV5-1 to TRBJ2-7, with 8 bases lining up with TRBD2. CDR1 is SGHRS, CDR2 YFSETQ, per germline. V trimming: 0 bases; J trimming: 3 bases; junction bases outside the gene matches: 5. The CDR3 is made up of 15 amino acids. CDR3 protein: CASSLALADIYEQYF. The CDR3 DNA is TGCGCCAGCAGCTTGGCACTAGCGGACATCTACGAGCAGTACTTC.

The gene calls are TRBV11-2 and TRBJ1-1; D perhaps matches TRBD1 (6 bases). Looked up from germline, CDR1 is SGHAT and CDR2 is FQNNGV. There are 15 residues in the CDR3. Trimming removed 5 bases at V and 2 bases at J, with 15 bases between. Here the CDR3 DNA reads TGTGCCAGCAGCGGGCGGGGGGCAGAAAACACTGAAGCTTTCTTT. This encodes CASSGRGAENTEAFF.

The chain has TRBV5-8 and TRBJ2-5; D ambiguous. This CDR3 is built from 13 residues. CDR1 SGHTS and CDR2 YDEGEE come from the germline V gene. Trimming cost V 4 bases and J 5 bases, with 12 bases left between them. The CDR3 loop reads CASSPIVGETQYF. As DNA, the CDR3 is TGTGCCAGCAGCCCCATAGTGGGGGAGACCCAGTACTTC.

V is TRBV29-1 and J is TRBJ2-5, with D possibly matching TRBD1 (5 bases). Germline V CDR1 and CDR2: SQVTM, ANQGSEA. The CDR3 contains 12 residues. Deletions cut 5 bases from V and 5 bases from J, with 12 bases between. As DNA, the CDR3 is TGCAGCGTTCAGGGTAGTTCGGAGACCCAGTACTTC. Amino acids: CSVQGSSETQYF.

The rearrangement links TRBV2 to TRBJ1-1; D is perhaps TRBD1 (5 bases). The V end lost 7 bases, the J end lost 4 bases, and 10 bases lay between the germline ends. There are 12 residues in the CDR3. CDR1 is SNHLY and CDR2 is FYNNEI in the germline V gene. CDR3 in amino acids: CASKAQGTEAFF. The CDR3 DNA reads TGTGCCAGCAAGGCCCAGGGCACTGAAGCTTTCTTT.

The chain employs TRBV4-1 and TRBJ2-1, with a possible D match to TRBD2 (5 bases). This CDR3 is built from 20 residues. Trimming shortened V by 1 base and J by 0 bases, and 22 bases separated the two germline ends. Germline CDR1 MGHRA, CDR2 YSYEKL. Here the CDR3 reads CASSQVVASLKSSSYNEQFF. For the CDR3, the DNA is TGCGCCAGCAGCCAAGTGGTTGCTAGCCTAAAGTCAAGCTCCTACAATGAGCAGTTCTTC.

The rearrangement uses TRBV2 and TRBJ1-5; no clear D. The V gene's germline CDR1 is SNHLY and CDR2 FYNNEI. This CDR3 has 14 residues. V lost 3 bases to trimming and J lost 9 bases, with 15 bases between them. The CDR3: CASSDGQPFAPQHF. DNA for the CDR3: TGTGCCAGCAGTGACGGGCAGCCCTTTGCGCCCCAGCATTTT.

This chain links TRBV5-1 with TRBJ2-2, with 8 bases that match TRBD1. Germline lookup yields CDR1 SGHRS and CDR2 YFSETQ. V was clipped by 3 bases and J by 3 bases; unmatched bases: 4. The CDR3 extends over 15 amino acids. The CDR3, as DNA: TGCGCCAGCAGCTCGAACAGGGGGGACACCGGGGAGCTGTTTTTT. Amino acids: CASSSNRGDTGELFF.

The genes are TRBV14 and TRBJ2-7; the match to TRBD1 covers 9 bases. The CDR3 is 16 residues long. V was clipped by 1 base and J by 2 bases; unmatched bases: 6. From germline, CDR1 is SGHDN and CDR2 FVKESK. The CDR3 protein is CASSQVVGQGPYEQYF. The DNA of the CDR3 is TGTGCCAGCAGCCAAGTTGTAGGACAGGGGCCCTACGAGCAGTACTTC. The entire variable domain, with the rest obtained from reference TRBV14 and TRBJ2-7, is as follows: EAGVTQFPSHSVIEKGQTVTLRCDPISGHDNLYWYRRVMGKEIKFLLHFVKESKQDESGMPNNRFLAERTGGTYSTLKVQPAELEDSGVYFCASSQVVGQGPYEQYFGPGTRLTVT.

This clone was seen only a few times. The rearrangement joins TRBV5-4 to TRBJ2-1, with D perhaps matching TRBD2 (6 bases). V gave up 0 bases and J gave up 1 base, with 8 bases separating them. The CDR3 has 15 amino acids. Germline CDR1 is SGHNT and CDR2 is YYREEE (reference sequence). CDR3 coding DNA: TGTGCCAGCAGCTTGGACCGGGGGTCCTACAATGAGCAGTTCTTC. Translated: CASSLDRGSYNEQFF. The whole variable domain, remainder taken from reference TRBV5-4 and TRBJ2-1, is ETGVTQSPTHLIKTRGQQVTLRCSSQSGHNTVSWYQQALGQGPQFIFQYYREEENGRGNFPPRFSGLQFPNYSSELNVNALELDDSALYLCASSLDRGSYNEQFFGPGTRLTVL.

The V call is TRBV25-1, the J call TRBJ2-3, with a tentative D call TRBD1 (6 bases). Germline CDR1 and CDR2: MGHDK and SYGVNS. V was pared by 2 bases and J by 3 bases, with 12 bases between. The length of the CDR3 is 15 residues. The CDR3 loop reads CASSESQGLTDTQYF. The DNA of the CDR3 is TGTGCCAGCAGTGAAAGCCAGGGGCTTACAGATACGCAGTATTTT.

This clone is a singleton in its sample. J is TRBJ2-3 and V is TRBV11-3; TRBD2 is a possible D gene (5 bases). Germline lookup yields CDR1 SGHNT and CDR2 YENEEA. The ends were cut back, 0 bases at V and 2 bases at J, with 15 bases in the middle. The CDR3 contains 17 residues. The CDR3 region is CASSLEEGSATTDTQYF. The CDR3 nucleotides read TGTGCCAGCAGCTTAGAAGAAGGGAGCGCGACCACAGATACGCAGTATTTT.

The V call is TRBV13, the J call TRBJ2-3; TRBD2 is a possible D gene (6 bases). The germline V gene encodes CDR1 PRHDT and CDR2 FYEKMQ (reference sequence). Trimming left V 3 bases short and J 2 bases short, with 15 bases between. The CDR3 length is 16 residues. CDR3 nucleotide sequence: TGTGCCAGCAGCTTTGGCGGGACGCGGGTCACAGATACGCAGTATTTT. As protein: CASSFGGTRVTDTQYF.

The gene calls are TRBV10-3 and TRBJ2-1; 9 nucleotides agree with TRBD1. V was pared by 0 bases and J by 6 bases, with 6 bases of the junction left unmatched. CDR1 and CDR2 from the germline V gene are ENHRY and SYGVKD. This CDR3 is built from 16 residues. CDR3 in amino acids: CAISESLGTGSNEQFF. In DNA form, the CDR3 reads TGTGCCATCAGTGAGTCCTTGGGGACAGGGTCCAATGAGCAGTTCTTC.

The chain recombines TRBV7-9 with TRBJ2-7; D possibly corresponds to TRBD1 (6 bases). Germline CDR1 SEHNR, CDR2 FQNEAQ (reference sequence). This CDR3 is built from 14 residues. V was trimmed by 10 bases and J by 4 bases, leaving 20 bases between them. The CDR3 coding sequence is TGTGCCATCCCAATAGGGCAGGGGCCATACGAGCAGTACTTC. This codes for CAIPIGQGPYEQYF.

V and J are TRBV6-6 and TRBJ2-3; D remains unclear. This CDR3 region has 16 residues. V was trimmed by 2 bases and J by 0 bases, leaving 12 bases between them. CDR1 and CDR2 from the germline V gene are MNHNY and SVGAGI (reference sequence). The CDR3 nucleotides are TGTGCCAGCAGTTACGGGTACGGTTCTAGCACAGATACGCAGTATTTT. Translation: CASSYGYGSSTDTQYF.

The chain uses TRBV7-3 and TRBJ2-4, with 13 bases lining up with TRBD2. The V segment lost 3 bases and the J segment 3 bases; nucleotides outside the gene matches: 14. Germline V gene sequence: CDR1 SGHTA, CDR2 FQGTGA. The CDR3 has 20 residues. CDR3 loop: CASSFRPGLAGRARKNIQYF. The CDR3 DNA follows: TGTGCCAGCAGCTTTCGCCCGGGACTAGCGGGAAGGGCCCGCAAAAACATTCAGTACTTC.

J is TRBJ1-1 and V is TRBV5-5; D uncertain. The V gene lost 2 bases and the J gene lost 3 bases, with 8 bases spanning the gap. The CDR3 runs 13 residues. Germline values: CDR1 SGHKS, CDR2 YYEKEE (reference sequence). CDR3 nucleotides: TGTGCCAGCAGCTTTTCTATGGACACTGAAGCTTTCTTT. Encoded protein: CASSFSMDTEAFF.

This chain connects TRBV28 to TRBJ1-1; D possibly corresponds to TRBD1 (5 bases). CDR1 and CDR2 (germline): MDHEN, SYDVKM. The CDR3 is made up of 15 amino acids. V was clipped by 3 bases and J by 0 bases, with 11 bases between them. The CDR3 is CASSFLQGMNTEAFF. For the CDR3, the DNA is TGTGCCAGCAGTTTTCTCCAGGGAATGAACACTGAAGCTTTCTTT.

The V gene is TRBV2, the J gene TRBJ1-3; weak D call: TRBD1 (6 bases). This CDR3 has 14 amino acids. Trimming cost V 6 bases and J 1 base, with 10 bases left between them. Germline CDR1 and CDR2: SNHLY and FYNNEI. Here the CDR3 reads CASRYGTSGNTIYF. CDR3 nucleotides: TGTGCCAGCAGGTACGGGACATCTGGAAACACCATATATTTT. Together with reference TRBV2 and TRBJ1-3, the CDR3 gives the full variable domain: EPEVTQTPSHQVTQMGQEVILRCVPISNHLYFYWYRQILGQKVEFLVSFYNNEISEKSEIFDDQFSVERPDGSNFTLKIRSTKLEDSAMYFCASRYGTSGNTIYFGEGSWLTVV.

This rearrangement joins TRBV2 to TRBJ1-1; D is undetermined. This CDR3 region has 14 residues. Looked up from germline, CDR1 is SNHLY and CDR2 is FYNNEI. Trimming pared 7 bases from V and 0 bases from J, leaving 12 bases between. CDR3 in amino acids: CASTAELLNTEAFF. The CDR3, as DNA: TGTGCCAGCACGGCGGAACTTCTGAACACTGAAGCTTTCTTT.